These T cell receptor beta chains were read from a single sample in a study of PD-L1 blockade in urothelial cancer. Measured with immunoSEQ multiplex PCR; TCRdb has only the in-frame clones, and not every one. This sample carries roughly 100,000 clones, around four fifths of them seen once, and the ten largest clones take approximately 8%. Sequenced material: PBMCs, taken around atezolizumab (anti-PD-L1) treatment. These receptors were obtained from a man between 65 and 80 years old with urothelial cancer. Each CDR3 is given with its conserved first and last residue. A D gene is named only where the DNA matches it firmly. A clone size is listed for some rows: how often the clone was seen (once, few, many), or a class if it is expanded.

TRBV5-4	NA	NA	TRBJ2-5	CASSLAAGREETQYF	TGTGCCAGCAGCTTGGCTGCGGGGCGGGAAGAGACCCAGTACTTC
TRBV27	many	TRBD1	TRBJ1-1	CASSLSPGGRAFF	TGTGCCAGCAGTTTATCGCCAGGGGGTAGAGCTTTCTTT
TRBV4-3	NA	NA	TRBJ2-1	CASSQALYNEQFF	TGCGCCAGCAGCCAAGCCCTTTACAATGAGCAGTTCTTC
TRBV18	NA	NA	TRBJ2-5	CASSPPNQDTEYF	TGTGCCAGCTCACCACCGAATCAAGACACAGAGTACTTC
TRBV5-1	few	TRBD2	TRBJ2-7	CASSLDGPSGYEQYF	TGCGCCAGCAGCTTGGATGGCCCTAGCGGATACGAGCAGTACTTC
TRBV15	NA	TRBD2	TRBJ2-1	CATSRDSGAGPLNEQFF	TGTGCCACCAGCAGAGATTCGGGAGCGGGACCCCTCAATGAGCAGTTCTTC
TRBV7-9	once	TRBD1	TRBJ1-2	CASSPFGQGYGYTF	TGTGCCAGCAGCCCGTTTGGACAGGGGTACGGCTACACCTTC
TRBV5-5	few	TRBD2	TRBJ2-1	CASSLGLASQFF	TGTGCCAGCAGCCTGGGACTAGCCAGTCAGTTCTTC
TRBV2	NA	NA	TRBJ2-4	CASSRPTGRTIQYF	TGTGCCAGCAGTAGACCGACAGGGAGGACCATTCAGTACTTC
TRBV29-1	NA	NA	TRBJ2-7	CSVSATGGEQYF	TGCAGCGTTTCTGCGACAGGAGGCGAGCAGTACTTC
TRBV5-5	NA	NA	TRBJ2-1	CASSLNTYNEQFF	TGTGCCAGCAGCTTGAACACATACAATGAGCAGTTCTTC
TRBV10-3	few	TRBD2	TRBJ2-5	CAISESNAGGAETQYF	TGTGCCATCAGTGAGTCGAATGCGGGAGGGGCAGAGACCCAGTACTTC
TRBV6-5	NA	TRBD1	TRBJ2-7	CASSRTGLTSYEQYF	TGTGCCAGCAGTCGGACAGGTCTTACCTCCTACGAGCAGTACTTC
TRBV4-1	NA	TRBD1	TRBJ2-3	CASSQRDSRTDTQYF	TGCGCCAGCAGCCAACGGGACAGCCGCACAGATACGCAGTATTTT
TRBV5-1	NA	TRBD1	TRBJ2-7	CASSINRDRGVEQYF	TGCGCCAGCAGCATTAATCGGGACAGGGGCGTCGAGCAGTACTTC
TRBV5-4	NA	TRBD1	TRBJ1-2	CASSRTGAGNYGYTF	TGTGCCAGCAGTCGGACAGGGGCAGGGAACTATGGCTACACCTTC
TRBV5-1	NA	TRBD2	TRBJ2-5	CASSSGLAGGSETQYF	TGCGCCAGCAGCTCGGGACTAGCGGGAGGAAGTGAGACCCAGTACTTC
TRBV27	NA	TRBD2	TRBJ2-2	CASSLLAGGPTGELFF	TGTGCCAGCAGTTTGCTAGCGGGAGGGCCGACCGGGGAGCTGTTTTTT
TRBV7-2	once	NA	TRBJ2-3	CASSLDRTSTDTQYF	TGTGCCAGCAGCCTAGACAGAACTAGCACAGATACGCAGTATTTT
TRBV28	NA	NA	TRBJ2-7	CASSLSGSPSEQYF	TGTGCCAGCAGTTTATCAGGGTCCCCTTCCGAGCAGTACTTC
TRBV30	NA	NA	TRBJ2-5	CAWSVRGDRLETQYF	TGTGCCTGGAGTGTACGGGGGGACAGGCTCGAGACCCAGTACTTC
TRBV7-2	NA	TRBD1	TRBJ2-4	CASSLGQGRNIQYF	TGTGCCAGCAGCCTGGGACAGGGGAGAAACATTCAGTACTTC
TRBV2	NA	NA	TRBJ2-1	CASTPGSSYNEQFF	TGTGCCAGCACCCCGGGATCCTCCTACAATGAGCAGTTCTTC
TRBV4-3	NA	NA	TRBJ2-1	CASSRPSYNEQFF	TGCGCCAGCAGCCGGCCCTCCTACAATGAGCAGTTCTTC
TRBV4-1	NA	TRBD2	TRBJ2-5	CASSQEPARRGLAGLETQYF	TGCGCCAGCAGCCAAGAACCGGCCCGGAGAGGGCTAGCGGGATTAGAGACCCAGTACTTC
TRBV6-5	NA	TRBD1	TRBJ2-3	CASSSNMDRAPDTQYF	TGTGCCAGCAGTTCAAATATGGACAGGGCCCCAGATACGCAGTATTTT
TRBV10-3	NA	TRBD1	TRBJ1-1	CAISDRDREVFGEIDEAFF	TGTGCCATCAGCGACCGGGACAGGGAAGTTTTTGGGGAGATTGATGAAGCTTTCTTT
TRBV7-2	NA	NA	TRBJ2-2	CASSSGHNTGELFF	TGTGCCAGCAGCTCGGGACACAACACCGGGGAGCTGTTTTTT
TRBV19	NA	NA	TRBJ1-2	CASSIAQLGGGYTF	TGTGCCAGTAGTATCGCCCAGTTGGGAGGAGGCTACACCTTC
TRBV5-1	few	TRBD1	TRBJ1-1	CASSRQGQGMSTEAFF	TGCGCCAGCAGCCGCCAAGGACAGGGGATGAGCACTGAAGCTTTCTTT
TRBV18	NA	TRBD1	TRBJ2-3	CASSPGQGGTDTQYF	TGTGCCAGCTCACCGGGACAGGGAGGGACAGATACGCAGTATTTT